These 4 T cell receptor beta chains were sequenced from one sample in a study of cytomegalovirus exposure and HLA in healthy donors. PCR was performed using 60 Vbeta and 13 Jbeta primers. The protocol was immunoSEQ multiplex PCR, while the TCRdb copy is restricted to in-frame clones and leaves out a portion. This table holds around 140,000 clones, around 80% found once. The sequenced sample consisted of PBMCs. The receptors shown here come from a female donor in good health and CMV-seronegative.

V usage is TRBV9 and J usage is TRBJ2-2, with TRBD1 identical over 11 bases. There are 16 residues in the CDR3. With 3 bases clipped from V and 4 bases from J, the junction kept 5 bases outside the gene matches. The germline V gene encodes CDR1 SGDLS and CDR2 YYNGEE. DNA for the CDR3: TGTGCCAGCAGCGCCAAGGGACAGGGGGGCACCGGGGAGCTGTTTTTT. It yields the protein CASSAKGQGGTGELFF.

A few counts support this clone. J is TRBJ2-7 and V is TRBV5-1; a weak D match, TRBD1 (5 bases). V was trimmed by 0 bases and J by 4 bases, leaving 17 bases between them. Germline CDR1 SGHRS, CDR2 YFSETQ. This CDR3 region has 16 residues. CDR3 coding DNA: TGCGCCAGCAGCTTGGCGGGTGGGGCGACCATTTACGAGCAGTACTTC. Translation: CASSLAGGATIYEQYF.

The chain has TRBV7-7 and TRBJ2-3; D is possibly TRBD1 (6 bases). Germline CDR1 is SSHAT and CDR2 is FNYEAQ (reference sequence). CDR3 length equals 14 residues. V was clipped by 4 bases and J by 4 bases, with 12 bases between them. CDR3 bases: TGTGCCAGCAGCTCACAGGGAGTGGCAGATACGCAGTATTTT. Protein sequence: CASSSQGVADTQYF.

V usage is TRBV18 and J usage is TRBJ2-1, with 9 nucleotides matching TRBD2. From germline, CDR1 is KGHSH and CDR2 LQKENI. The CDR3 extends over 14 amino acids. Trimming took 3 bases from V and 8 from J; bases not matched to a gene: 5. The CDR3 coding sequence is TGTGCCAGCTCACCGGCGGGGGGGCTCGATGAGCAGTTCTTC. This gives the protein CASSPAGGLDEQFF. Drawing the rest from reference TRBV18 and TRBJ2-1, the complete variable domain is NAGVMQNPRHLVRRRGQEARLRCSPMKGHSHVYWYRQLPEEGLKFMVYLQKENIIDESGMPKERFSAEFPKEGPSILRIQQVVRGDSAAYFCASSPAGGLDEQFFGPGTRLTVL.